One and the same sample provided the 5 T cell receptor beta chains below, sequenced in a study of memory CD4+ T cells and cytomegalovirus serostatus. Generated by immunoSEQ multiplex PCR, the TCRdb table keeps only in-frame clones and is missing some. The sample includes over 60,000 clones, approximately 71% of them seen just once. The sort gate was single viable CD3+CD4+CD8-CD45RO+ cells for memory CD4+ T cells. Material: memory CD4+ T cells from blood. The receptors shown here come from an adult in good health and CMV-seronegative.

V is TRBV4-2 and J is TRBJ2-5, with 7 bases lining up with TRBD2. The CDR3 spans 17 residues. Germline assignment: CDR1 LGHNA and CDR2 YNFKEQ. Trimming removed 3 bases from V and 7 bases from J; junction bases left unmatched: 17. CDR3 in amino acids: CASSHSPPGAGSGTQYF. The CDR3, as DNA: TGTGCCAGCAGCCATAGCCCCCCCGGAGCGGGAAGCGGGACCCAGTACTTC.

The chain joins TRBV6-5 to TRBJ1-3; 9 positions agree with TRBD1. Trimming cost V 5 bases and J 8 bases; bases outside gene matches: 7. Germline values: CDR1 MNHEY, CDR2 SVGAGI. This CDR3 region has 14 residues. The CDR3 loop reads CASSPGTGWYTIYF. Written as DNA, the CDR3 is TGTGCCAGCAGTCCTGGGACAGGGTGGTACACCATATATTTT.

The chain carries TRBV5-4 and TRBJ1-2, with D possibly matching TRBD1 (5 bases). The CDR3 has 14 residues. The germline CDR1 and CDR2 sequences are SGHNT and YYREEE (reference sequence). With 1 base removed from V and 0 bases from J, the gap between germline ends came to 7 bases. The CDR3 region is CASSLQGANYGYTF. For the CDR3, the DNA is TGTGCCAGCAGCTTGCAGGGAGCTAACTATGGCTACACCTTC.

This clone has more than one count but fewer than ten. This chain's CDR3 is CSVPRPGTGSTF. The CDR3, as DNA: TGCAGCGTGCCCCGTCCGGGTACAGGGAGTACCTTC. The chain carries TRBV29-1 and TRBJ1-2; weak D call: TRBD1 (6 bases). The CDR3 spans 12 residues. CDR1 is SQVTM, CDR2 ANQGSEA, per germline. Trimming took off 6 bases at V and 14 bases at J, with 22 bases between the two ends.

The rearrangement joins TRBV5-1 to TRBJ2-3; TRBD2 matches 7 bases. After removal of 0 bases from V and 4 bases from J, the junction contained 5 bases not matched to a gene. Germline V gene data show CDR1 as SGHRS and CDR2 as YFSETQ. This CDR3 comprises 15 residues. CDR3 DNA: TGCGCCAGCAGCTTGGTAGCGGGCCGGGCAGATACGCAGTATTTT. Its translation is CASSLVAGRADTQYF.